The 29 T cell receptor beta chains given below trace back to one sample, sequenced in a study of CD8 T cells in Susac syndrome. With random hexamers, roughly 0.45 to 1 ug RNA was reverse transcribed. TCRdb re-called the immunoSEQ multiplex PCR reads through MiXCR, storing one row per CDR3 protein. Among approximately 210,000 distinct CDR3 sequences listed, approximately 94% were seen once. The material sequenced was CD4+ T cells from PBMCs. Receptors were obtained from a human donor with Susac syndrome.

This chain connects TRBV7-9 to TRBJ2-7; 12 bases agree with TRBD2. V lost 5 bases to trimming and J lost 2 bases; unmatched junction nucleotides: 10. The CDR3 covers 17 residues. The germline gives CDR1 SEHNR, CDR2 FQNEAQ (reference sequence). For the CDR3, the DNA is TGTGCCAGCAGCCGCACGGCCGGACTAGCGGGGACCTACGAGCAGTACTTC. Protein: CASSRTAGLAGTYEQYF.

This clonotype was seen only once. This chain joins TRBV9 and TRBJ1-4; D call uncertain. Trimming pared 0 bases from V and 6 bases from J, leaving 12 bases between. Germline V lookup: CDR1 SGDLS, CDR2 YYNGEE. The CDR3 loop spans 15 amino acids. CDR3 residues: CASSVGPGRYEKLFF. CDR3 coding DNA: TGTGCCAGCAGCGTAGGCCCCGGGAGATATGAAAAACTGTTTTTT.

The chain is built from TRBV9 and TRBJ2-5; D unresolved. V lost 3 bases, J lost 5 bases, and 11 bases lay in between. Germline CDR1 reads SGDLS; CDR2 reads YYNGEE. The CDR3 runs to 13 residues. CDR3 bases: TGTGCCAGCAGCGGTTTTTTAACGGAGACCCAGTACTTC. Its protein is CASSGFLTETQYF.

This clonotype was seen just once. The chain has TRBV5-4 and TRBJ2-7, with D perhaps matching TRBD2 (7 bases). Trimming pared 0 bases from V and 3 bases from J, leaving 16 bases between. CDR1 is SGHNT, CDR2 YYREEE, per germline (reference sequence). The CDR3 runs 16 residues. This CDR3 is CASSLVGRGALYEQYF. The CDR3 bases are TGTGCCAGCAGCTTGGTGGGTCGGGGGGCCCTCTACGAGCAGTACTTC.

The V gene is TRBV5-1, the J gene TRBJ1-2; D not resolved. Germline CDR1 and CDR2: SGHRS and YFSETQ. CDR3 length: 16 residues. V shed 2 bases and J shed 4 bases, with 18 bases lying between them. The CDR3, as DNA: TGCGCCAGCAGCTTAAGTAGCGGGCGAGTTGTCTATGGCTACACCTTC. This gives the protein CASSLSSGRVVYGYTF.

The chain recombines TRBV7-8 with TRBJ1-1; possibly TRBD1 for D (6 bases). The CDR3 has 13 amino acids. Deletions cut 3 bases from V and 3 bases from J, with 8 bases between. Germline V lookup: CDR1 SGHVS, CDR2 FQNEAQ. The CDR3 region is CASSFNRDTEAFF. The CDR3 nucleotides read TGTGCCAGCAGCTTTAACAGGGACACTGAAGCTTTCTTT.

The J gene is TRBJ2-1, the V gene TRBV28; D may be TRBD1 or TRBD2 (5 bases each). Germline V gene data show CDR1 as MDHEN and CDR2 as SYDVKM. The CDR3 totals 18 residues. V was trimmed by 6 bases and J by 5 bases, leaving 26 bases between them. CDR3 bases: TGTGCCAGCAGAGCATCCAGCATGAGGTGGGGGTTTAACAATGAGCAGTTCTTC. Protein product: CASRASSMRWGFNNEQFF.

This chain connects TRBV7-3 to TRBJ2-7, with D uncertain. CDR3 length equals 14 residues. Germline CDR1 SGHTA, CDR2 FQGTGA. Trimming removed 5 bases at V and 6 bases at J, with 17 bases between. The CDR3 DNA reads TGTGCCAGCAGCCTCGACACAGTTCGACCCGAGCAGTACTTC. This encodes CASSLDTVRPEQYF.

CDR3 nucleotides: TGCAGCGTTGAAGAGGGGAGGCTCATCCCAGAAGCTTTCTTT. Its translation is CSVEEGRLIPEAFF. The chain links TRBV29-1 to TRBJ1-1; D ambiguous. V was pared by 0 bases and J by 8 bases, with 16 bases between. The germline gives CDR1 SQVTM, CDR2 ANQGSEA. The CDR3 consists of 14 residues.

Comment on this clonotype: At one of its ends the junction is not consistent with the germline gene, which may arise from a read error. The chain links TRBV18 to TRBJ1-2; no reliable D call. In germline, CDR1 is KGHSH, CDR2 LQKENI. CDR3 length: 13 amino acids. CDR3: CASSPGTNYGYTF. The CDR3 region has the DNA TGTGCCAGCTCACCCGGAACTAACTACGGCTACACCTTC.

The chain is built from TRBV6-5 and TRBJ1-2; tentatively, D is TRBD1 (6 bases). The germline CDR1 and CDR2 sequences are MNHEY and SVGAGI. Trimming shortened V by 2 bases and J by 0 bases, and 10 bases separated the two germline ends. The CDR3 sequence is 15 residues long. CDR3 in amino acids: CASSYKGGTNYGYTF. Written as DNA, the CDR3 is TGTGCCAGCAGTTACAAGGGGGGCACTAACTATGGCTACACCTTC.

In DNA, the CDR3 is TGTGCCAGCAGTTCCCAGGTTTCCACTGAAGCTTTCTTT. Its protein is CASSSQVSTEAFF. V usage is TRBV7-6 and J usage is TRBJ1-1; unclear D gene. Looked up from germline, CDR1 is SGHVS and CDR2 is FNYEAQ. The CDR3 sequence is 13 residues long. V was pared by 6 bases and J by 4 bases, with 12 bases between.

The chain carries TRBV4-2 and TRBJ2-7, with 9 nucleotides matching TRBD1. V was clipped by 1 base and J by 8 bases; unmatched bases: 3. The CDR3 has 13 residues. Germline V gene lookup returns CDR1 LGHNA and CDR2 YNFKEQ. CDR3 amino acids: CASSQGTGEKQYF. The CDR3 bases are TGTGCCAGCAGCCAAGGGACAGGGGAAAAGCAGTACTTC.

This sequence joins TRBV5-1 and TRBJ1-1; D ambiguous. Between the trimmed V and J ends, which lost 6 bases and 7 bases, there was a span of 13 bases. The CDR3 spans 12 residues. CDR1 is SGHRS and CDR2 is YFSETQ in the germline V gene. The CDR3 spells CASTPERGEAFF. CDR3 bases: TGCGCCAGCACCCCCGAACGGGGTGAAGCTTTCTTT.

This chain links TRBV20-1 with TRBJ2-1, with TRBD2 matching 8 bases. After removal of 3 bases from V and 7 bases from J, the junction contained 14 bases not matched to a gene. Germline CDR1 is DFQATT and CDR2 is SNEGSKA (reference sequence). CDR3 length: 16 residues. The CDR3 here is CSASPALGGGLNEQFF. The CDR3 DNA reads TGCAGTGCTAGCCCCGCCTTAGGCGGGGGGTTAAATGAGCAGTTCTTC.

The chain couples TRBV9 to TRBJ1-1; no firm D call. Trimming took 6 bases from V and 3 from J, leaving 15 bases between them. The CDR3 is 14 amino acids. CDR1 is SGDLS, CDR2 YYNGEE, per germline. CDR3 loop: CASTRLSAHTEAFF. Written as DNA, the CDR3 is TGTGCCAGCACCCGACTTTCCGCGCACACTGAAGCTTTCTTT.

This chain joins TRBV30 and TRBJ1-5; no clear D. CDR3 size: 15 residues. Per germline, CDR1 GTSNPN and CDR2 SVGIG (reference sequence). The V end was cut by 4 bases, the J end by 3 bases, with 16 bases between. DNA for the CDR3: TGTGCCTGGACGACGCGGACGGAGCCCAATCAGCCCCAGCATTTT. Its translation: CAWTTRTEPNQPQHF. Using reference TRBV30 and TRBJ1-5 for the parts outside the CDR3, the full variable domain is SQTIHQWPATLVQPVGSPLSLECTVEGTSNPNLYWYRQAAGRGLQLLFYSVGIGQISSEVPQNLSASRPQDRQFILSSKKLLLSDSGFYLCAWTTRTEPNQPQHFGDGTRLSIL.

The chain couples TRBV28 to TRBJ2-2; tentative D call: TRBD2 (5 bases). The CDR3 has 16 residues. The V gene lost 6 bases and the J gene lost 0 bases, with 14 bases spanning the gap. CDR1 and CDR2 from the germline V gene are MDHEN and SYDVKM. The CDR3 is CASRPLEESNTGELFF. The CDR3 DNA follows: TGTGCCAGCAGACCCCTGGAGGAGTCGAACACCGGGGAGCTGTTTTTT.

The chain uses TRBV4-3 and TRBJ2-7; 8 nucleotides line up with TRBD2. V shed 1 base, J shed 2 bases, and the junction held 10 bases outside the gene matches. CDR1 and CDR2 from the germline V gene are LGHNA and YSLEER. The CDR3 is 17 residues long. The DNA for the CDR3 is TGCGCCAGCAGCCAAGCGGCGGGGGGATCTGAGACCTACGAGCAGTACTTC. Its protein is CASSQAAGGSETYEQYF.

This clonotype was counted between two and nine times. The rearrangement uses TRBV4-3 and TRBJ2-6, with D hard to call. Germline values: CDR1 LGHNA, CDR2 YSLEER. Trimming shortened V by 1 base and J by 4 bases, and 11 bases separated the two germline ends. This CDR3 spans 16 amino acids. The CDR3 nucleotides are TGCGCCAGCAGCCAAGGGCCACGGTCCGGGGCCAACGTCCTGACTTTC. Encoded protein: CASSQGPRSGANVLTF.

The CDR3 spells CASSLGDSDTQYF. In DNA form, the CDR3 reads TGTGCCAGCAGTCTCGGGGACTCAGATACGCAGTATTTT. This chain links TRBV12-3 or TRBV12-4 with TRBJ2-3, with a possible D match to TRBD2 (6 bases). Deletions cut 5 bases from V and 4 bases from J, with 10 bases between. The CDR3 runs 13 residues.

The chain carries TRBV30 and TRBJ2-3; 10 bases are a match to TRBD2. The junction had 12 bases not matched to a gene; V was cut back by 6 bases and J by 6 bases. This CDR3 comprises 15 residues. In germline, CDR1 is GTSNPN, CDR2 SVGIG (reference sequence). CDR3 coding DNA: TGTGCCTGCCCTTCTGGGAGCGGGGGGGCCGATACGCAGTATTTT. It codes for CACPSGSGGADTQYF.

The chain has TRBV29-1 and TRBJ2-7, with 11 positions matching TRBD1. V was pared by 8 bases and J by 3 bases, with 9 bases of the junction left unmatched. Germline V gene lookup returns CDR1 SQVTM and CDR2 ANQGSEA. The CDR3 contains 14 residues. CDR3 amino acids: CSFGTGGSYYEQYF. The CDR3 coding sequence is TGCAGCTTCGGGACAGGGGGATCTTACTACGAGCAGTACTTC.

The chain links TRBV20-1 to TRBJ2-3, with 8 bases fitting TRBD1. The CDR3 sequence is 14 residues long. CDR1 is DFQATT and CDR2 is SNEGSKA in the germline V gene (reference sequence). Trimming cost V 0 bases and J 6 bases; bases outside gene matches: 5. The CDR3 here is CSARDPRGPDTQYF. The CDR3 DNA follows: TGCAGTGCTAGAGATCCCAGGGGGCCCGATACGCAGTATTTT.

J is TRBJ2-1 and V is TRBV7-9, with 9 bases fitting TRBD2. Germline CDR1 SEHNR, CDR2 FQNEAQ (reference sequence). V trimming: 5 bases; J trimming: 3 bases; junction bases outside the gene matches: 5. This CDR3 has 15 residues. CDR3 in DNA: TGTGCCAGCAGCAGACTAGCGGAAGACTACAATGAGCAGTTCTTC. It translates to CASSRLAEDYNEQFF.

For the CDR3, the DNA is TGCAGTGCTGTGACGGGACAGGGTATTGATTCACCCCTCCACTTT. Protein product: CSAVTGQGIDSPLHF. This sequence joins TRBV20-1 and TRBJ1-6; the match to TRBD1 covers 9 bases. Germline CDR1 DFQATT, CDR2 SNEGSKA (reference sequence). The CDR3 totals 15 residues. The V segment lost 5 bases and the J segment 8 bases; nucleotides outside the gene matches: 10.

This clonotype was picked up one time. The rearrangement links TRBV6-6 to TRBJ1-5; 12 bases agree with TRBD1. The CDR3 length is 15 residues. V shed 5 bases, J shed 6 bases, and the junction held 5 bases outside the gene matches. CDR1 and CDR2 from the germline V gene are MNHNY and SVGAGI (reference sequence). In DNA, the CDR3 is TGTGCCAGCAGTCCCGGGACAGGGGGCGGTCAGCCCCAGCATTTT. Translating it yields CASSPGTGGGQPQHF.

V and J are TRBV2 and TRBJ1-5; D remains ambiguous. In germline, CDR1 is SNHLY, CDR2 FYNNEI. This CDR3 is 12 amino acids long. Trimming stripped 6 bases from V and 15 bases from J, with 18 bases between. The CDR3 protein is CASRTEAPGWHF. CDR3 bases: TGTGCCAGCAGGACCGAGGCCCCGGGGTGGCATTTT.

The chain has TRBV30 and TRBJ1-6, with D perhaps TRBD1 (5 bases). The CDR3 has 14 amino acids. Trimming shortened V by 4 bases and J by 4 bases, and 11 bases separated the two germline ends. Looked up from germline, CDR1 is GTSNPN and CDR2 is SVGIG (reference sequence). In DNA form, the CDR3 reads TGTGCCTGGACCGGACAACGATATAATTCACCCCTCCACTTT. Its translation: CAWTGQRYNSPLHF.